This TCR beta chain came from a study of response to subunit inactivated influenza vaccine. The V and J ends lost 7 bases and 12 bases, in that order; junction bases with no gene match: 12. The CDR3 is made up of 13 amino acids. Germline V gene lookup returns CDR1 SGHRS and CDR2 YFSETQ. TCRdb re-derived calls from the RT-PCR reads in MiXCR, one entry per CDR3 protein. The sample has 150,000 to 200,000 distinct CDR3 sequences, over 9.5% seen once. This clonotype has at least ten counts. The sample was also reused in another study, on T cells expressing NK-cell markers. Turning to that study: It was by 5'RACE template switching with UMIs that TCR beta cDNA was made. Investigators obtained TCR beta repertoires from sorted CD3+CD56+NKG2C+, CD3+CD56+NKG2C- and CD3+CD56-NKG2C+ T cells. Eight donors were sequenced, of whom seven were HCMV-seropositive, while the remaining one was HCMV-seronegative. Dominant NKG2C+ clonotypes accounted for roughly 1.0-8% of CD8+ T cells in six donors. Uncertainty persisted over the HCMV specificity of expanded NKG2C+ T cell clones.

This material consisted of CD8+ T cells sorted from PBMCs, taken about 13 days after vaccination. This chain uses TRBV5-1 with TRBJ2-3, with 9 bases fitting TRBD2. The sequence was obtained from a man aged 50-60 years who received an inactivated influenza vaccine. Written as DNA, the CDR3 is TGCGCCAGCTACGACGAGGGCGGGAGGGCACAGTATTTT. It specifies CASYDEGGRAQYF.